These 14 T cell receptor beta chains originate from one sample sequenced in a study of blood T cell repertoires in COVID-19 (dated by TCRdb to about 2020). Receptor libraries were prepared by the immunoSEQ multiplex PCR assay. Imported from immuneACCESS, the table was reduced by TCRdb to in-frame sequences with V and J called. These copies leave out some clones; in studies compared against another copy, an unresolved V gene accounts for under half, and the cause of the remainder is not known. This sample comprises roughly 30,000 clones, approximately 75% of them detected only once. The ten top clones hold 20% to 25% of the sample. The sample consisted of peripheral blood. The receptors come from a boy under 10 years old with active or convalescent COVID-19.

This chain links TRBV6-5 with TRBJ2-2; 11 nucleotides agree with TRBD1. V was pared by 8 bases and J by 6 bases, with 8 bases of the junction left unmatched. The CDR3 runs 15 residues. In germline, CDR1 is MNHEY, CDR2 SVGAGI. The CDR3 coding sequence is TGTGCCAGCCGGACAGGGGGCGCCGGGTCCGGGGAGCTGTTTTTT. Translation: CASRTGGAGSGELFF.

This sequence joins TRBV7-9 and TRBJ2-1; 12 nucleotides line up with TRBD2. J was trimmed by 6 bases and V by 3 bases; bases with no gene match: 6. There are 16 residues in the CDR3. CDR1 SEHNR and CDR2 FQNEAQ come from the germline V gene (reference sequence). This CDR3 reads CASSFEETSGSNEQFF. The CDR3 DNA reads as TGTGCCAGCAGCTTCGAGGAGACTAGCGGGAGCAATGAGCAGTTCTTC.

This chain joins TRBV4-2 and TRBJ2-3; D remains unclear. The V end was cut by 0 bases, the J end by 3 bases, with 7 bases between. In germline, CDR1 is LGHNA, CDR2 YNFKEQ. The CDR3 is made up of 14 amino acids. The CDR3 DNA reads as TGTGCCAGCAGCCAAGATCTAAAGACAGATACGCAGTATTTT. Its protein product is CASSQDLKTDTQYF.

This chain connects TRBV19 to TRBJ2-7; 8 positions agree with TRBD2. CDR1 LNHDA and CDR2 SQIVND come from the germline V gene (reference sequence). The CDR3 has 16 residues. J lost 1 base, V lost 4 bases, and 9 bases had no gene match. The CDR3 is CASSTPKAGGSYEQYF. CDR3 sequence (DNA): TGTGCCAGTAGTACCCCTAAGGCGGGAGGATCCTACGAGCAGTACTTC. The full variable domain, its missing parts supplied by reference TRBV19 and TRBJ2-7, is DGGITQSPKYLFRKEGQNVTLSCEQNLNHDAMYWYRQDPGQGLRLIYYSQIVNDFQKGDIAEGYSVSREKKESFPLTVTSAQKNPTAFYLCASSTPKAGGSYEQYFGPGTRLTVT.

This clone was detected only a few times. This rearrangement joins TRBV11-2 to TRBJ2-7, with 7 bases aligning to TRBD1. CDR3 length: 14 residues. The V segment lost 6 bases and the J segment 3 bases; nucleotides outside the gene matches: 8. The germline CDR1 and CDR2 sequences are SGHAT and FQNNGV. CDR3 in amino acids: CASRLWDRVYEQYF. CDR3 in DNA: TGTGCCAGCAGACTCTGGGACAGAGTCTACGAGCAGTACTTC.

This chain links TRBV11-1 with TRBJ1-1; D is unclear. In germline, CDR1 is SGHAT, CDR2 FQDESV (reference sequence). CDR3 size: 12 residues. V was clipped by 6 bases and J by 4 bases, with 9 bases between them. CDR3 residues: CASRWPPTEAFF. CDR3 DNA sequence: TGTGCCAGCAGATGGCCCCCCACTGAAGCTTTCTTT.

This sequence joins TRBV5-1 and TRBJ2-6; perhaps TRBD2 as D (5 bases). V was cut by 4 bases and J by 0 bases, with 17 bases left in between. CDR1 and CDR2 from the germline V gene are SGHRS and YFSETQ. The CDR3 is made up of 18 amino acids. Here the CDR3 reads CASSPEAFRTSGANVLTF. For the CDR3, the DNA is TGCGCCAGCAGCCCGGAGGCGTTCCGGACCTCTGGGGCCAACGTCCTGACTTTC. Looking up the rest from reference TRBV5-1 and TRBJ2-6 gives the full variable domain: KAGVTQTPRYLIKTRGQQVTLSCSPISGHRSVSWYQQTPGQGLQFLFEYFSETQRNKGNFPGRFSGRQFSNSRSEMNVSTLELGDSALYLCASSPEAFRTSGANVLTFGAGSRLTVL.

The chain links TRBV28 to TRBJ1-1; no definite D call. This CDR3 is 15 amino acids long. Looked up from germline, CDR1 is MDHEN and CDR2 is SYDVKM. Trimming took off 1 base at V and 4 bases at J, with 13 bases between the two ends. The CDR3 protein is CASSLYFRLSTEAFF. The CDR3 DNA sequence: TGTGCCAGCAGTTTATATTTTCGGTTGAGCACTGAAGCTTTCTTT.

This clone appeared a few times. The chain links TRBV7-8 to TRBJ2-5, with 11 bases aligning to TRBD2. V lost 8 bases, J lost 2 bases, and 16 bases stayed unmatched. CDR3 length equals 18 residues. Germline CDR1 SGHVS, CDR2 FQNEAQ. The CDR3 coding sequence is TGTGCCAGCCGCGTCGGAGCTAGCGGGGGGCCGGGTCAAGAGACCCAGTACTTC. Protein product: CASRVGASGGPGQETQYF.

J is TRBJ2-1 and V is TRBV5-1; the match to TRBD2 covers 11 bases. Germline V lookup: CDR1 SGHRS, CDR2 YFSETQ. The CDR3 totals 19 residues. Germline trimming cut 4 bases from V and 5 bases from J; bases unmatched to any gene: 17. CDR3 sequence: CASSRLVGLAGGPDNEQFF. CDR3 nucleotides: TGCGCCAGCAGCCGTCTGGTGGGTCTAGCGGGGGGCCCCGACAATGAGCAGTTCTTC. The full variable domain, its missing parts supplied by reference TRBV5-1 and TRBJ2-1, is KAGVTQTPRYLIKTRGQQVTLSCSPISGHRSVSWYQQTPGQGLQFLFEYFSETQRNKGNFPGRFSGRQFSNSRSEMNVSTLELGDSALYLCASSRLVGLAGGPDNEQFFGPGTRLTVL.

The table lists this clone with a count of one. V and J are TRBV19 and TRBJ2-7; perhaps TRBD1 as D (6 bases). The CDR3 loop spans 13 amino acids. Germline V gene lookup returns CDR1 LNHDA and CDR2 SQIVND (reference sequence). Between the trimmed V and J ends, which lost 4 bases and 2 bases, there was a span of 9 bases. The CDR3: CASSSEGAYEQYF. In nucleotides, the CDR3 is TGTGCCAGTAGTAGTGAGGGGGCCTACGAGCAGTACTTC.

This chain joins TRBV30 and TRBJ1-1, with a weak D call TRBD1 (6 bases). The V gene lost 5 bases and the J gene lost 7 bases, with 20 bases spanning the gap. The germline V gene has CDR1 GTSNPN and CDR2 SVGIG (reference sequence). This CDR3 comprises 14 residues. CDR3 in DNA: TGTGCCTGGGCCGACAGGCAATGGGGGGGTGAAGCTTTCTTT. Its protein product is CAWADRQWGGEAFF.

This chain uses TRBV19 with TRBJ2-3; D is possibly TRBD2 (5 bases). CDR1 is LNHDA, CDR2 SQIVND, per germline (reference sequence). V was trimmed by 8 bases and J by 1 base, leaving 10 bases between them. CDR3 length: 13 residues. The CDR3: CASRVSGTDTQYF. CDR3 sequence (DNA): TGTGCCAGTCGTGTTAGCGGCACAGATACGCAGTATTTT.

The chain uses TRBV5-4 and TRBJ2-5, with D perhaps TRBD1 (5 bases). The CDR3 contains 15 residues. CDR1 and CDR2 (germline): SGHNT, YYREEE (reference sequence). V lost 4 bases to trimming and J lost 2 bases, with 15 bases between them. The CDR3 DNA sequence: TGTGCCAGCAGCGTTAGGGGTGCCCTACAAGAGACCCAGTACTTC. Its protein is CASSVRGALQETQYF.